One sample yielded the 11 T cell receptor beta chains listed below, sequenced in a study of cytomegalovirus exposure and HLA in healthy donors. Some clones are missing from TCRdb's copy, which holds only in-frame ones; the method was immunoSEQ multiplex PCR. The table records about 120,000 clones, about 91% of them present only once. Sequencing was performed on PBMCs. The receptor set was obtained from a young man in good health and CMV-seronegative.

This clone has a single count. This chain links TRBV2 with TRBJ2-5; 15 bases are shared with TRBD2. The CDR3 covers 17 residues. Trimming took 11 bases from V and 0 from J; bases not matched to a gene: 10. Germline V gene data show CDR1 as SNHLY and CDR2 as FYNNEI. The CDR3 nucleotides read TGTGCCTCTTGGGGGACTAGCGGGGGGCGGAACCAAGAGACCCAGTACTTC. Its translation: CASWGTSGGRNQETQYF.

The chain combines TRBV7-8 with TRBJ2-7; D is perhaps TRBD2 (5 bases). This CDR3 region has 14 residues. Per the germline V gene, CDR1 is SGHVS and CDR2 is FQNEAQ. Trimming left V 5 bases short and J 4 bases short, with 15 bases between. This chain's CDR3 is CASSPRDRSYEQYF. CDR3 sequence (DNA): TGTGCCAGCAGCCCTCGGGATAGATCATACGAGCAGTACTTC.

DNA for the CDR3: TGTGCCAGCAGTGAAATTACAGGGAAGGAGCAGTACTTC. Protein: CASSEITGKEQYF. The chain recombines TRBV25-1 with TRBJ2-7; perhaps TRBD1 as D (6 bases). Looked up from germline, CDR1 is MGHDK and CDR2 is SYGVNS. The CDR3 consists of 13 residues. V was cut by 2 bases and J by 7 bases, with 12 bases left in between.

The chain joins TRBV2 to TRBJ2-7, with D possibly matching TRBD2 (6 bases). Germline assignment: CDR1 SNHLY and CDR2 FYNNEI. The CDR3 consists of 14 residues. V lost 6 bases and J lost 3, with 15 bases in between. The chain's CDR3 is CASRADSGDYEQYF. In nucleotides, the CDR3 is TGTGCCAGCAGGGCGGATTCGGGGGACTACGAGCAGTACTTC.

V usage is TRBV5-6 and J usage is TRBJ1-1, with TRBD1 matching over 8 bases. This CDR3 contains 16 residues. J gave up 1 base and V 2 bases, and 7 bases lay outside the gene matches. The germline CDR1 and CDR2 sequences are SGHDT and YYEEEE. The CDR3 sequence is CASSFQTGVANTEAFF. The CDR3 bases are TGTGCCAGCAGCTTCCAGACAGGGGTCGCGAACACTGAAGCTTTCTTT.

The rearrangement uses TRBV28 and TRBJ1-5, with 10 positions matching TRBD1. Germline V CDR1 and CDR2: MDHEN, SYDVKM. Trimming at V came to 5 bases and at J to 6 bases, leaving 13 bases not matched to a gene. This CDR3 is 17 amino acids long. The CDR3 loop is CASSRPGQGIFGQPQHF. The CDR3 DNA follows: TGTGCCAGCAGTCGCCCGGGACAGGGGATTTTCGGTCAGCCCCAGCATTTT. Looking up the rest from reference TRBV28 and TRBJ1-5 gives the full variable domain: DVKVTQSSRYLVKRTGEKVFLECVQDMDHENMFWYRQDPGLGLRLIYFSYDVKMKEKGDIPEGYSVSREKKERFSLILESASTNQTSMYLCASSRPGQGIFGQPQHFGDGTRLSIL.

This chain links TRBV10-1 with TRBJ2-5, with D tentatively TRBD2 (5 bases). V gave up 0 bases and J gave up 5 bases, with 7 bases separating them. This CDR3 is built from 13 residues. CDR1 and CDR2 (germline): WNHNN, SYGVQD (reference sequence). The CDR3 loop is CASSESGLETQYF. Here the CDR3 DNA reads TGCGCCAGCAGTGAGTCAGGACTGGAGACCCAGTACTTC.

The chain joins TRBV9 to TRBJ2-3; D might be TRBD2 (5 bases). This CDR3 has 17 residues. Trimming left V 3 bases short and J 8 bases short, with 25 bases between. Looked up from germline, CDR1 is SGDLS and CDR2 is YYNGEE. The CDR3 reads CASSAMRDSSGVGTQYF. The CDR3 DNA is TGTGCCAGCAGCGCCATGCGTGACTCCTCCGGGGTTGGTACGCAGTATTTT.

This chain joins TRBV7-9 and TRBJ1-1, with D unclear. Germline lookup yields CDR1 SEHNR and CDR2 FQNEAQ (reference sequence). The germline V and J ends were trimmed by 2 bases and 7 bases, with 17 bases remaining between them. CDR3 length: 15 residues. CDR3 sequence: CASSLRTAPEGEAFF. The CDR3 coding sequence is TGTGCCAGCAGCTTAAGGACGGCCCCAGAGGGTGAAGCTTTCTTT.

The V gene is TRBV30, the J gene TRBJ1-4; D is unclear. The V gene's germline CDR1 is GTSNPN and CDR2 SVGIG (reference sequence). This CDR3 contains 15 residues. Trimming left V 1 base short and J 0 bases short, with 9 bases between. CDR3 in amino acids: CAWSEAGATNEKLFF. The CDR3 DNA follows: TGTGCCTGGAGTGAAGCCGGAGCAACTAATGAAAAACTGTTTTTT.

The CDR3 nucleotides read TGTGCCACCAGCAGACCCGGGGAGGGTGAAAAACTGTTTTTT. Residues: CATSRPGEGEKLFF. The chain links TRBV15 to TRBJ1-4; unclear D gene. Trimming removed 2 bases at V and 7 bases at J, with 11 bases between. Germline loops: CDR1 LNHNV, CDR2 YYDKDF (reference sequence). This CDR3 comprises 14 residues.